This T cell receptor beta chain comes out of a study of blood T cell repertoires in COVID-19. As for the study in general: The origin of the acute and convalescent COVID-19 samples was the United States, Italy and Spain.

Enrolled through a virtual design, the participants were between roughly 18 and 90 years of age and came from about two dozen US areas. Cohorts were determined from participant-reported clinical history. Germline V gene data show CDR1 as MNHEY and CDR2 as SVGAGI. This CDR3 is built from 13 residues. Trimming took 0 bases from V and 3 from J, leaving 5 bases between them. Under the authors' procedure: Reference gene primer amplification gave nucleated cell count estimates. TCRdb's copy holds only in-frame clones and misses some; the assay was immunoSEQ multiplex PCR. D and trimming come from the DNA, and the V and J calls and clone size come from that table. The sample has roughly 130,000 clones, roughly 81% seen once.

This TCR was sampled from a woman between 45 and 60 years old with acute COVID-19. This chain joins TRBV6-5 and TRBJ1-2; no reliable D call. Source material: PBMCs or T cells enriched from blood (not recorded which). DNA for the CDR3: TGTGCCAGCAGTTACTCCCGGGACTATGGCTACACCTTC. Protein: CASSYSRDYGYTF.